Below are 24 T cell receptor beta chains sequenced from a single sample in a study. In TCRdb, the 5' RACE reads were re-called with MiXCR into one record per CDR3 protein. The sample shows a few hundred distinct CDR3 sequences, approximately 6.4% of them seen only once. Sequenced sample: effector memory T cells from blood PBMCs. Subset reported: effector memory CD4+ T cells. The source is a female donor with HIV.

By proportion, this clonotype is large (0.1 to 1%). This chain joins TRBV12-5 and TRBJ1-4, with 9 bases aligning to TRBD1. After removal of 5 bases from V and 7 bases from J, the junction contained 5 bases not matched to a gene. The CDR3 covers 14 residues. From germline, CDR1 is LGHNT and CDR2 FRNRAP. CDR3 loop: CASGEGQGREKLFF. CDR3 DNA: TGTGCTAGTGGTGAGGGACAGGGACGTGAAAAACTGTTTTTT. Using reference TRBV12-5 and TRBJ1-4 for the parts outside the CDR3, the full variable domain is DARVTQTPRHKVTEMGQEVTMRCQPILGHNTVFWYRQTMMQGLELLAYFRNRAPLDDSGMPKDRFSAEMPDATLATLKIQPSEPRDSAVYFCASGEGQGREKLFFGSGTQLSVL.

This clonotype ranks as medium-sized. The chain has TRBV30 and TRBJ1-1; D is possibly TRBD1 (5 bases). CDR3 length: 14 amino acids. CDR1 is GTSNPN and CDR2 is SVGIG in the germline V gene (reference sequence). The V and J ends lost 3 bases and 4 bases respectively, with 15 bases between them. Here the CDR3 reads CAWRSGGASTEAFF. The CDR3 nucleotides read TGTGCCTGGAGGTCCGGAGGGGCGAGCACTGAAGCTTTCTTT.

By sample fraction, this clonotype is medium-sized. The rearrangement uses TRBV14 and TRBJ1-5; no reliable D call. This CDR3 has 13 residues. From germline, CDR1 is SGHDN and CDR2 FVKESK. V gave up 4 bases and J gave up 4 bases, with 8 bases separating them. The CDR3 sequence: CASSLTVNQPQHF. As DNA, the CDR3 is TGTGCCAGCAGCCTAACGGTAAATCAGCCCCAGCATTTT.

A few counts support this clonotype. The chain is built from TRBV30 and TRBJ1-2; the D is unclear. CDR3 size: 16 residues. Germline V gene lookup returns CDR1 GTSNPN and CDR2 SVGIG (reference sequence). V was cut by 2 bases and J by 4 bases, with 20 bases left in between. The CDR3 region has the DNA TGTGCCTGGAGTCTGGGCCCAGCCCAGGAGGGCTATGGCTACACCTTC. This sequence encodes CAWSLGPAQEGYGYTF.

This clonotype is large (0.1 to 1%) within its sample. The chain uses TRBV10-1 and TRBJ1-1, with 8 bases matching TRBD1. The V segment lost 2 bases and the J segment 1 base; nucleotides outside the gene matches: 3. This CDR3 spans 15 amino acids. CDR1 WNHNN and CDR2 SYGVQD come from the germline V gene (reference sequence). CDR3: CASSETGQGNTEAFF. The CDR3 nucleotides are TGCGCCAGCAGTGAGACCGGACAGGGGAACACTGAAGCTTTCTTT.

The rearrangement joins TRBV20-1 to TRBJ1-1; TRBD1 is a possible D gene (5 bases). V lost 4 bases and J 6 bases, leaving 9 bases between the germline ends. Germline assignment: CDR1 DFQATT and CDR2 SNEGSKA (reference sequence). The CDR3 is 11 residues long. The DNA of the CDR3 is TGCAGTGCTACAGGGTGGGCTGAAGCTTTCTTT. It encodes CSATGWAEAFF.

This rearrangement joins TRBV5-1 to TRBJ1-4; D is uncertain. This CDR3 is 12 amino acids long. The germline V and J ends were trimmed by 4 bases and 4 bases, with 5 bases remaining between them. The germline V gene encodes CDR1 SGHRS and CDR2 YFSETQ. Here the CDR3 DNA reads TGCGCCAGCAGCATTGATAATGAAAAACTGTTTTTT. Translating gives CASSIDNEKLFF. Full variable domain (remainder filled in from reference TRBV5-1 and TRBJ1-4): KAGVTQTPRYLIKTRGQQVTLSCSPISGHRSVSWYQQTPGQGLQFLFEYFSETQRNKGNFPGRFSGRQFSNSRSEMNVSTLELGDSALYLCASSIDNEKLFFGSGTQLSVL.

This clonotype is classed as large (0.1 to 1%). The chain is built from TRBV6-1 and TRBJ1-2; no clear D gene. Germline V gene sequence: CDR1 MNHNS, CDR2 SASEGT. The germline V and J ends were trimmed by 6 bases and 3 bases, with 17 bases remaining between them. This CDR3 has 15 amino acids. The CDR3 nucleotides read TGTGCCAGCAGCCCTCGTAGAACCATGGACTATGGCTACACCTTC. It is translated as CASSPRRTMDYGYTF.

In this sample, this clonotype is medium-sized (0.01 to 0.1%). This chain uses TRBV7-9 with TRBJ2-3, with D possibly TRBD2 on 6 matching bases. This CDR3 has 20 residues. Trimming left V 5 bases short and J 1 base short, with 28 bases between. Germline V lookup: CDR1 SEHNR, CDR2 FQNEAQ (reference sequence). The CDR3 DNA reads TGTGCCAGCAGCCCGGGAGTAGCCTCCTTTTGGGGGTCCGGCACAGATACGCAGTATTTT. It specifies CASSPGVASFWGSGTDTQYF.

This chain uses TRBV6-5 with TRBJ2-7; D may be TRBD1 or TRBD2 (5 bases each). CDR1 and CDR2 (germline): MNHEY, SVGAGI. Between the trimmed V and J ends, which lost 3 bases and 2 bases, there was a span of 11 bases. The length of the CDR3 is 14 residues. CDR3 region: CASSYREGPYEQYV. CDR3 DNA sequence: TGTGCCAGCAGTTATAGAGAGGGACCCTACGAGCAGTACGTC.

Only a few counts were recorded for this clonotype. One end of the junction fails to match germline, which may point to a read error. The V gene is TRBV12-3 or TRBV12-4, the J gene TRBJ1-5, with 8 bases aligning to TRBD1. CDR3 length: 15 residues. This CDR3 is CASSLDAGGKQPQHF. The CDR3 coding sequence is TGTGCCAGCAGCCTTGATGCAGGGGGCAAGCAGCCCCAGCATTTT.

Sample share makes this clonotype medium-sized. The chain uses TRBV7-2 and TRBJ1-1; perhaps TRBD1 as D (5 bases). The V and J ends lost 4 bases and 1 base respectively, with 13 bases between them. Looked up from germline, CDR1 is SGHTA and CDR2 is FQGNSA. The CDR3 runs to 15 residues. The CDR3 loop reads CASSYRRGWNTEAFF. The CDR3 coding sequence is TGTGCCAGCAGCTACCGCCGGGGCTGGAACACTGAAGCTTTCTTT.

By sample share, this clonotype is medium-sized. The rearrangement joins TRBV12-3 or TRBV12-4 to TRBJ2-1; 11 positions match TRBD2. V shed 6 bases and J 5 bases; nucleotides not matched to a gene: 3. The CDR3 has 14 amino acids. The CDR3 DNA follows: TGTGCCAGCAGAGCTAGCGGGGGGAACAATGAGCAGTTCTTC. Protein: CASRASGGNNEQFF.

This clonotype has a handful of counts. This chain links TRBV5-5 with TRBJ1-5; D gene ambiguous. Germline values: CDR1 SGHKS, CDR2 YYEKEE (reference sequence). The CDR3 totals 16 residues. Trimming took 1 base from V and 3 from J, leaving 14 bases between them. This CDR3 is CASSLFSVGFNQPQHF. In DNA form, the CDR3 reads TGTGCCAGCAGCTTGTTTTCGGTTGGGTTCAATCAGCCCCAGCATTTT.

Only a few counts were recorded for this clonotype. The chain recombines TRBV20-1 with TRBJ1-6; D is perhaps TRBD1 (5 bases). The germline V and J ends were trimmed by 6 bases and 9 bases, with 18 bases remaining between them. Looked up from germline, CDR1 is DFQATT and CDR2 is SNEGSKA (reference sequence). The CDR3 totals 14 residues. This CDR3 reads CSASRDLGGSPLHF. The CDR3 DNA reads as TGCAGTGCCTCCCGGGACCTGGGAGGTTCACCCCTCCACTTT.

There are a few counts of this clonotype. The rearrangement links TRBV6-5 to TRBJ1-4; tentatively, D is TRBD1 (5 bases). Germline CDR1 reads MNHEY; CDR2 reads SVGAGI. This CDR3 has 16 amino acids. V was pared by 4 bases and J by 7 bases, with 19 bases between. The CDR3 sequence is CASSSLSSAGSEKLFF. CDR3 in DNA: TGTGCCAGCAGTTCACTCAGCTCGGCAGGGAGTGAAAAACTGTTTTTT.

By share, this clonotype counts as medium-sized. The chain carries TRBV6-4 and TRBJ1-6; D unclear. The CDR3 totals 12 residues. Germline CDR1 and CDR2: MRHNA and SNTAGT. Trimming stripped 2 bases from V and 8 bases from J, with 4 bases between. CDR3 loop: CASSDMDSPLHF. The CDR3 coding sequence is TGTGCCAGCAGTGACATGGATTCACCCCTCCACTTT.

This clonotype ranks as medium-sized. The J gene is TRBJ2-1, the V gene TRBV7-2; D possibly corresponds to TRBD2 (5 bases). This CDR3 is built from 13 residues. Trimming pared 5 bases from V and 9 bases from J, leaving 14 bases between. From germline, CDR1 is SGHTA and CDR2 FQGNSA. The CDR3 here is CASSPYEAAEQFF. In nucleotides, the CDR3 is TGTGCCAGCAGCCCCTATGAAGCGGCTGAGCAGTTCTTC.

Relative to its sample, this clonotype is medium-sized (0.01 to 0.1%). The chain has TRBV15 and TRBJ1-1, with D hard to call. CDR1 LNHNV and CDR2 YYDKDF come from the germline V gene (reference sequence). The CDR3 is 18 residues long. V dropped 4 bases and J dropped 1 base, with 22 bases sitting between them. The CDR3 protein is CATSKGFGLLRRNTEAFF. The CDR3 DNA is TGTGCCACCAGCAAAGGCTTTGGGTTACTTAGAAGGAACACTGAAGCTTTCTTT.

CDR3 in amino acids: CASSSGTGSGSFGSPLHF. The CDR3 DNA reads as TGTGCCAGCAGCTCGGGGACAGGGAGTGGCTCTTTTGGTTCACCCCTCCACTTT. The rearrangement uses TRBV11-2 and TRBJ1-6; 9 nucleotides match TRBD1. CDR3 length: 18 amino acids. V gave up 4 bases and J gave up 9 bases; unmatched junction bases: 16. CDR1 SGHAT and CDR2 FQNNGV come from the germline V gene.

By share, this clonotype counts as medium-sized. The chain links TRBV11-2 to TRBJ1-2, with 8 bases fitting TRBD1. There are 15 residues in the CDR3. V shed 5 bases, J shed 5 bases, and the junction held 10 bases outside the gene matches. The germline gives CDR1 SGHAT, CDR2 FQNNGV. Here the CDR3 reads CASSAPGGAGYGYTF. CDR3 sequence (DNA): TGTGCCAGCAGCGCACCAGGGGGCGCAGGGTATGGCTACACCTTC.

The rearrangement joins TRBV29-1 to TRBJ1-1; D unresolved. The CDR3 length is 14 residues. Per germline, CDR1 SQVTM and CDR2 ANQGSEA. V was trimmed by 3 bases and J by 1 base, leaving 12 bases between them. The CDR3 DNA reads as TGCAGCGTTGAGCCCCCCGCCCGGAACACTGAAGCTTTCTTT. Translating gives CSVEPPARNTEAFF.

By share, this clonotype counts as medium-sized. The V and J genes are TRBV10-1 and TRBJ1-5; possibly TRBD1 for D (5 bases). This CDR3 is 14 amino acids long. The V and J ends lost 5 bases and 3 bases respectively, with 11 bases between them. Germline loops: CDR1 WNHNN, CDR2 SYGVQD (reference sequence). CDR3 coding DNA: TGCGCCAGCAGTCCGCAGGGAGTCAATCAGCCCCAGCATTTT. It codes for CASSPQGVNQPQHF.

By share of the sample, this clonotype is hyperexpanded (1% or more). This chain joins TRBV20-1 and TRBJ1-1; D possibly corresponds to TRBD1 (5 bases). CDR3 length: 15 amino acids. With 2 bases removed from V and 3 bases from J, the gap between germline ends came to 16 bases. In germline, CDR1 is DFQATT, CDR2 SNEGSKA (reference sequence). This chain's CDR3 is CSARPKGRGDTEAFF. The CDR3 DNA reads TGCAGTGCTAGACCAAAGGGCCGGGGGGACACTGAAGCTTTCTTT.